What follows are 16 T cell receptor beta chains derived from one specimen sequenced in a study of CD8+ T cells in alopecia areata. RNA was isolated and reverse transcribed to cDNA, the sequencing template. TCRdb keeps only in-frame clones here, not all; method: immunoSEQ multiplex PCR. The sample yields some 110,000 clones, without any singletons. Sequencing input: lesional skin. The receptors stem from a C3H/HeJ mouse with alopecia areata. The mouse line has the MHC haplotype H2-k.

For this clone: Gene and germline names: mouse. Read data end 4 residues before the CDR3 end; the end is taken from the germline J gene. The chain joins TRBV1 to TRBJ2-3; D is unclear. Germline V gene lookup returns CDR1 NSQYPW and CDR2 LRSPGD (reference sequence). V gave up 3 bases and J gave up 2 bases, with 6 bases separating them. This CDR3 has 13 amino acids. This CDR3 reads CTCSAVNAETLYF. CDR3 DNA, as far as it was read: TGCACCTGCAGTGCGGTCAATGCAGAA.

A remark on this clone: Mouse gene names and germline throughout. Here the CDR3 reads CASGVGLGGNTGQLYF. CDR3 DNA (partial): TGTGCCAGCGGTGTCGGACTGGGGGGAAACACCGGG. The rearrangement uses TRBV13-2 and TRBJ2-2; 11 nucleotides align to TRBD2. The read gets to within 4 residues of the CDR3 end, and the germline J gene fills in the rest. The CDR3 totals 16 residues. Germline trimming cut 3 bases from V and 1 base from J; bases unmatched to any gene: 2. The germline gives CDR1 NNHNN, CDR2 SYGAGS (reference sequence).

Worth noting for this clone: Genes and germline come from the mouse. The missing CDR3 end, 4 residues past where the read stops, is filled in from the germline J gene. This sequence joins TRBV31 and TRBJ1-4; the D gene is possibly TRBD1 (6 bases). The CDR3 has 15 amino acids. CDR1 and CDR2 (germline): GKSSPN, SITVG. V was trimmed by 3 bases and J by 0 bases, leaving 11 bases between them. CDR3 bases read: TGTGCCTGGAGCACCGGGACATTTTCCAACGAA. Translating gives CAWSTGTFSNE. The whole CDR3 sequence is CAWSTGTFSNERLFF. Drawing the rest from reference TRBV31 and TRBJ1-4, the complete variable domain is AQTIHQWPVAEIKAVGSPLSLGCTIKGKSSPNLYWYWQATGGTLQQLFYSITVGQVESVVQLNLSASRPKDDQFILSTEKLLLSHSGFYLCAWSTGTFSNERLFFGHGTKLSVL.

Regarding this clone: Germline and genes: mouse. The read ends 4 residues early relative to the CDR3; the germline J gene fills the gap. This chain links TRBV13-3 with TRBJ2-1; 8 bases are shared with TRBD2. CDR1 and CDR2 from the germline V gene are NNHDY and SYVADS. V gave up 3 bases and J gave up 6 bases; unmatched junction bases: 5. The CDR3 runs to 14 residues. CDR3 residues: CASSVNWGRAEQFF. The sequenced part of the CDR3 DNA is TGTGCCAGCAGTGTCAACTGGGGGCGTGCT.

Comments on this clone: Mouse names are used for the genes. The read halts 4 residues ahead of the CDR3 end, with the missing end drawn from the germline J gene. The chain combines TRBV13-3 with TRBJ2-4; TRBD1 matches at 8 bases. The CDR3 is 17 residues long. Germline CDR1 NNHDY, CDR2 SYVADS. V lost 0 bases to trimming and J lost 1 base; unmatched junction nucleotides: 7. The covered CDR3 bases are TGTGCCAGCAGTGATGCTTTGGGGACAGGAGGTCAAAAC. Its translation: CASSDALGTGGQN. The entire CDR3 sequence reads CASSDALGTGGQNTLYF.

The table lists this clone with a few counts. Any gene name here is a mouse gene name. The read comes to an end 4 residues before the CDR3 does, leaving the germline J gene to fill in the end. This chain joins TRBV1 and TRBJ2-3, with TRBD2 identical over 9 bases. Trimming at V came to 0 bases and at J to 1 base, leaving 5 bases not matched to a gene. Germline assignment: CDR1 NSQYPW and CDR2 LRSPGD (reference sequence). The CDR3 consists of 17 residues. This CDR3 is CTCSADFGGARAETLYF. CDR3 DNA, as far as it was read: TGCACCTGCAGTGCAGATTTTGGGGGGGCGCGTGCAGAA. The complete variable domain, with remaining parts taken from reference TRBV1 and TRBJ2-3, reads VTLLEQNPRWRLVPRGQAVNLRCILKNSQYPWMSWYQQDLQKQLQWLFTLRSPGDKEVKSLPGADYLATRVTDTELRLQVANMSQGRTLYCTCSADFGGARAETLYFGSGTRLTVL.

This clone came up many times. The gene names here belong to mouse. The CDR3 here is CASSRRQGTYEQYF. The CDR3 DNA, read in part, is TGTGCTAGCAGTAGAAGACAGGGCACCTAT. J is TRBJ2-7 and V is TRBV17; 7 bases agree with TRBD1. The CDR3 end falls 4 residues outside the read, so it is completed with the germline J gene. The V gene end was trimmed by 2 bases and the J gene end by 2 bases; junction bases not matched to a gene: 3. Germline V gene lookup returns CDR1 MNHDT and CDR2 YYDKIL. The CDR3 consists of 14 residues.

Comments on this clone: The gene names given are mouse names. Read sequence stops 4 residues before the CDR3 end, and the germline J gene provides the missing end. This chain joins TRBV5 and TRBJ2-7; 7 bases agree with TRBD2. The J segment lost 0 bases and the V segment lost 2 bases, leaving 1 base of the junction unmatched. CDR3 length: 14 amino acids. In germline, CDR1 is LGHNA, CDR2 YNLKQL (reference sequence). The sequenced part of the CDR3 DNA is TGTGCCAGCAGCCAACTGGGGGACTCCTAT. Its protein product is CASSQLGDSY. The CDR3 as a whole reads CASSQLGDSYEQYF.

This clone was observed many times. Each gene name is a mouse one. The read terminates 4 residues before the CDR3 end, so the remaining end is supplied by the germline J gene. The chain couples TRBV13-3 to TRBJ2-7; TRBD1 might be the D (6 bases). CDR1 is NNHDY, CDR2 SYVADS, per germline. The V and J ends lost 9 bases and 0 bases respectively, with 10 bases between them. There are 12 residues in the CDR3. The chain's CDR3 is CAIAGDSYEQYF. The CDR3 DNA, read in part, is TGTGCCATAGCAGGGGACTCCTAT.

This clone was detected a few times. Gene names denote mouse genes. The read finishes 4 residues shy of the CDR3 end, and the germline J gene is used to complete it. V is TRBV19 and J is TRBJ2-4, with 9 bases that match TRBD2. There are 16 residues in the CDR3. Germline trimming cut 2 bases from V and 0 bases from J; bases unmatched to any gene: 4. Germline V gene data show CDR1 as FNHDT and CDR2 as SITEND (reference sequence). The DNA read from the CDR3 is TGTGCCAGCAGTATTTGGGGGGGCGCCAGTCAAAAC. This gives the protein CASSIWGGASQN. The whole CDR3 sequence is CASSIWGGASQNTLYF.

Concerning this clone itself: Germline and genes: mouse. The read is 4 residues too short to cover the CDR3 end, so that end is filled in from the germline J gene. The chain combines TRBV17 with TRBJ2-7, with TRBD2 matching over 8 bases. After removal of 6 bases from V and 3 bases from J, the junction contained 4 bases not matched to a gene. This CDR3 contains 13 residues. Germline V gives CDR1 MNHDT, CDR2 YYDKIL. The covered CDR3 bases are TGTGCTAGCAGACCCGGGACTGGCTAT. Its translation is CASRPGTGY. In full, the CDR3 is CASRPGTGYEQYF.

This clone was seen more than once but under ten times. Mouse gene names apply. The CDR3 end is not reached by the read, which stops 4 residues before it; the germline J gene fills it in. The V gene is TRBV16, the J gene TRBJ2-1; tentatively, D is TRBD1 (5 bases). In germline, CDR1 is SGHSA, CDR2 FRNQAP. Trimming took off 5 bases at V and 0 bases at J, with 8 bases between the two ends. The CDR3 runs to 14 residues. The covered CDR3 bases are TGTGCAAGCAGCCTCAGGGCTAACTATGCT. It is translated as CASSLRANYA. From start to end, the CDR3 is CASSLRANYAEQFF.

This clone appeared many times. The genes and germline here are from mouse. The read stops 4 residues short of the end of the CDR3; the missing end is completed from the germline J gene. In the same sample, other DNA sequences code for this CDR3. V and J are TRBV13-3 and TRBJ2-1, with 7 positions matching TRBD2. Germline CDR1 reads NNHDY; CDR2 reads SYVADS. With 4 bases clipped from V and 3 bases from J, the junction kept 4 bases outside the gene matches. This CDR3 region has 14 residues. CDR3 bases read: TGTGCCAGCAGTCCTGGGGGTCTCTATGCT. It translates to CASSPGGLYA. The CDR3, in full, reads CASSPGGLYAEQFF.

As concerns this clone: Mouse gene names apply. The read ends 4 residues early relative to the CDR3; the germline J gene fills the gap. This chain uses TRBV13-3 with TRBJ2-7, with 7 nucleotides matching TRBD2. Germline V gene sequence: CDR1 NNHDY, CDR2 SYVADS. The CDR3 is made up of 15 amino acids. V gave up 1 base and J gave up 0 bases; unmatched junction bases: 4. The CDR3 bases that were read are TGTGCCAGCAGTGATAACCTGGGGGACTCCTAT. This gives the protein CASSDNLGDSY. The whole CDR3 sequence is CASSDNLGDSYEQYF.

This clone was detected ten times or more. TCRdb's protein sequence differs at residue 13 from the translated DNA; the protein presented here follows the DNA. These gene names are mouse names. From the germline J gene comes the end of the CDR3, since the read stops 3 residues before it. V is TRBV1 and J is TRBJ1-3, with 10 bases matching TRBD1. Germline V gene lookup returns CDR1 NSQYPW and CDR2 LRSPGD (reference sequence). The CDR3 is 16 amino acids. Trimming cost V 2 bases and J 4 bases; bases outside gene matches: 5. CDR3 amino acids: CTCSARQGAPGNTLYF. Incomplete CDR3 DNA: TGCACCTGCAGTGCAAGACAGGGGGCGCCGGGAAATACG.

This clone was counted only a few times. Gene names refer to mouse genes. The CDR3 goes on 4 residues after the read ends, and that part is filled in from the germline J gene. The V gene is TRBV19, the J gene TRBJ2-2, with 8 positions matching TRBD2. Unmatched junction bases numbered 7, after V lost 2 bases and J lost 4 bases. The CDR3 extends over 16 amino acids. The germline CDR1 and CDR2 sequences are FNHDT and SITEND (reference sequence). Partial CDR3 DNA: TGTGCCAGCAGTATTGGTGGGGGGGATCGCACCGGG. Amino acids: CASSIGGGDRTG. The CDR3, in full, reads CASSIGGGDRTGQLYF.